This entry describes one TCR beta chain. The sample belongs to a study of blood T cell repertoires in COVID-19. Study information: Material from acute and convalescent COVID-19 was sourced from the United States, Italy and Spain. PBMCs, B-cell-depleted T cells, or T cells provided the cDNA or gDNA that made up the material.

As processed by the authors: It was from reference gene primer amplification that nucleated cell counts were estimated. Generated by immunoSEQ multiplex PCR, the TCRdb table keeps only in-frame clones and is missing some. That table supplies the V and J calls and clone size; D and trimming were determined from the DNA. This repertoire shows around 400,000 clones, around 89% found once; its top ten account for around 1.2%. The CDR3 extends over 15 amino acids. Trimming removed 2 bases at V and 5 bases at J, with 13 bases between. Germline CDR1 reads SGHTA; CDR2 reads FQGTGA. Sequenced material: peripheral blood. The TCR was taken from a man aged 35 to 55 with acute or convalescent COVID-19. The rearrangement links TRBV7-3 to TRBJ2-1, with D possibly TRBD2 on 6 matching bases. The CDR3 sequence: CASSLAAGYNNEQFF. The CDR3 region has the DNA TGTGCCAGCAGCTTAGCCGCGGGGTACAACAATGAGCAGTTCTTC.